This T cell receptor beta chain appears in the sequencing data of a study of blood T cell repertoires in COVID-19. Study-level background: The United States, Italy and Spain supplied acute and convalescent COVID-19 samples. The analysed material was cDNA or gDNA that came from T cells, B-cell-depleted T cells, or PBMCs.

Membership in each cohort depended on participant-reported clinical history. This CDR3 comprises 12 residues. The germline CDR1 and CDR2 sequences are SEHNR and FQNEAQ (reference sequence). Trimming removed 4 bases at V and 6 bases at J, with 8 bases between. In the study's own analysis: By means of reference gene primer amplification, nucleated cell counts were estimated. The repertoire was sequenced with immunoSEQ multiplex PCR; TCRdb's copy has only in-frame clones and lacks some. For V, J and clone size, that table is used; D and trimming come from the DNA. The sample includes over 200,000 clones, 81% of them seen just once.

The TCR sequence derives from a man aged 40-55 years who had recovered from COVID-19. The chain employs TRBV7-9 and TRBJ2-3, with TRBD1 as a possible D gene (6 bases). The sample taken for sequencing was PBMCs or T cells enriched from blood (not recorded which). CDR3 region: CASSSTGDTQYF. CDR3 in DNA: TGTGCCAGCAGCTCGACAGGTGATACGCAGTATTTT.